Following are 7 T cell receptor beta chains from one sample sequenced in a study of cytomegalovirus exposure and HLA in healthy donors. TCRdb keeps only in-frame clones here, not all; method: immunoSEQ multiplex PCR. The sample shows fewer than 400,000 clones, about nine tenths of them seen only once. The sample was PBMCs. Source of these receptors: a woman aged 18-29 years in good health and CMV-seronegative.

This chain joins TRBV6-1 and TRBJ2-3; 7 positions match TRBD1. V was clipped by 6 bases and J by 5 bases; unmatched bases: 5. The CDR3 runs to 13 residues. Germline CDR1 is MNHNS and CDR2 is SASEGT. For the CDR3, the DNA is TGTGCCAGCAGCGACCGACAGGGAGATACGCAGTATTTT. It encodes CASSDRQGDTQYF.

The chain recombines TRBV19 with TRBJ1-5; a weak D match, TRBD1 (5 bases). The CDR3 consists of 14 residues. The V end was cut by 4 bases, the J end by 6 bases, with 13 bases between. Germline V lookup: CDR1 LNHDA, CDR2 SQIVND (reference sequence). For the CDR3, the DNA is TGTGCCAGTAGTACAGGGACGCGGGGTCAGCCCCAGCATTTT. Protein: CASSTGTRGQPQHF.

The DNA for the CDR3 is TGTGCTAGTGGTTTCTGGTCGCCTTACCCTAAATTCCGCTACTCCTACGAGCAGTACTTC. Its protein product is CASGFWSPYPKFRYSYEQYF. The V call is TRBV12-5, the J call TRBJ2-7; D is undetermined. CDR1 and CDR2 (germline): LGHNT, FRNRAP. V was trimmed by 3 bases and J by 0 bases, leaving 27 bases between them. The CDR3 consists of 20 residues. The entire variable domain, with the rest obtained from reference TRBV12-5 and TRBJ2-7, is as follows: DARVTQTPRHKVTEMGQEVTMRCQPILGHNTVFWYRQTMMQGLELLAYFRNRAPLDDSGMPKDRFSAEMPDATLATLKIQPSEPRDSAVYFCASGFWSPYPKFRYSYEQYFGPGTRLTVT.

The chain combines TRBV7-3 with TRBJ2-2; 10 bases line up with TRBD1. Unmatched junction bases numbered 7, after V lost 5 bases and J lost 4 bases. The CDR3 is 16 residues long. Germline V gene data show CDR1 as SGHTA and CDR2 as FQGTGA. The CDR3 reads CASSVTGGAGTGELFF. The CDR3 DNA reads TGTGCCAGCAGCGTGACAGGGGGCGCGGGCACCGGGGAGCTGTTTTTT.

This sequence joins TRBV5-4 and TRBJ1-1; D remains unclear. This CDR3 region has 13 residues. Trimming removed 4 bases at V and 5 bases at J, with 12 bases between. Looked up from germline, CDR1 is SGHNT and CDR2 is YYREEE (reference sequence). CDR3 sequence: CASSLVQDTEAFF. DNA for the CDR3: TGTGCCAGCAGCCTGGTCCAGGATACTGAAGCTTTCTTT. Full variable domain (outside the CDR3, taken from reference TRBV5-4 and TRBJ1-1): ETGVTQSPTHLIKTRGQQVTLRCSSQSGHNTVSWYQQALGQGPQFIFQYYREEENGRGNFPPRFSGLQFPNYSSELNVNALELDDSALYLCASSLVQDTEAFFGQGTRLTVV.

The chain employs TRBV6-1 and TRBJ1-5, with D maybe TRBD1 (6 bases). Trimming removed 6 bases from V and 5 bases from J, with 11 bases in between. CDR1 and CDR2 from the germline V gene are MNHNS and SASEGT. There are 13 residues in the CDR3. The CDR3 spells CASRQGTDQPQHF. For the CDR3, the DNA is TGTGCCAGCAGACAGGGAACGGATCAGCCCCAGCATTTT.

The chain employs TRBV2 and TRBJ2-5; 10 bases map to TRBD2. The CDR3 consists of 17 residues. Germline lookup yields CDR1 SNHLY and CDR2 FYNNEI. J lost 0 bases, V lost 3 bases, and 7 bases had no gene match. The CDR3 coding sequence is TGTGCCAGCAGTGACCCAGGACTAGCGGTGTACCAAGAGACCCAGTACTTC. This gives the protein CASSDPGLAVYQETQYF.